This T cell receptor (beta chain) was profiled in a study of T-cell memory formation after mild COVID-19. A single record per CDR3 protein comes from TCRdb applying MiXCR to the 5' RACE reads. The profile shows about 450,000 distinct CDR3 sequences, less than 25% of them singletons. The CDR3 has 15 residues. Trimming stripped 6 bases from V and 5 bases from J, with 16 bases between. Germline loops: CDR1 MNHNS, CDR2 SASEGT. The sample consisted of PBMCs or a T cell subset sorted from them (not recorded which). This sequence joins TRBV6-1 and TRBJ2-2; D gene unclear. This TCR was sampled from an adult woman who had mild COVID-19 (a few samples of this study predate the infection). Cell type and time point are not known. CDR3 sequence: CASRGEQRRTGELFF. The CDR3 DNA follows: TGTGCCAGCAGGGGTGAACAGCGACGGACCGGGGAGCTGTTTTTT.